The 10 T cell receptor beta chains below all came from one sample that was sequenced in a study of T cells in women clearing cervical HPV infection. This table comes from immunoSEQ multiplex PCR, and its TCRdb copy is limited to in-frame clones, with some not included. The table for this sample gives about 23,000 clones. The material sequenced was blood buffy coat. The receptors come from a woman between 18 and 75 years old with a cervical HPV16 infection that either progressed to CIN3+ or cleared (not recorded which).

CDR3 sequence: CASSLLSRNYGYTF. The CDR3 DNA, read in part, is TGTGCCAGCAGCTTGCTGTCCAGAAACTATGGC. The chain couples TRBV5-6 to TRBJ1-2; no clear D. The CDR3 is cut off 3 residues early in the read; its end comes from the germline J gene. The CDR3 contains 14 residues. Trimming cost V 1 base and J 2 bases, with 9 bases left between them. CDR1 SGHDT and CDR2 YYEEEE come from the germline V gene.

This clone ranks as medium-sized in terms of frequency. The read halts 3 residues ahead of the CDR3 end, with the missing end drawn from the germline J gene. The chain couples TRBV7-1 to TRBJ2-5; the match to TRBD1 covers 7 bases. TRBV7-1 is reported as an ORF; its role is uncertain. The trim removed 3 bases at V and 0 bases at J, leaving 22 bases unmatched. This CDR3 has 21 amino acids. The CDR3 sequence: CASSSLYNRDSRQLYQETQYF. Partial CDR3 DNA: TGTGCCAGCAGCTCTCTATACAACCGGGACAGTCGTCAACTATACCAAGAGACC.

As to this clone: The missing CDR3 end, 3 residues past where the read stops, is filled in from the germline J gene. This chain connects TRBV20-1 to TRBJ1-2; D possibly corresponds to TRBD1 (5 bases). CDR1 and CDR2 (germline): DFQATT, SNEGSKA (reference sequence). The CDR3 has 12 residues. Trimming took off 0 bases at V and 5 bases at J, with 7 bases between the two ends. CDR3 protein: CSARETGYGYTF. The CDR3 bases that were read are TGCAGTGCTAGAGAAACAGGTTATGGC.

A note on this clone: Sequencing ends 3 residues short of the CDR3 end; the germline J gene provides the rest. This chain connects TRBV7-8 to TRBJ2-7, with TRBD2 matching over 11 bases. The ends lost 5 bases at V and 2 bases at J; junction bases unmatched: 11. CDR1 is SGHVS, CDR2 FQNEAQ, per germline. This CDR3 contains 17 residues. The CDR3 sequence is CASSKARTSGSTYEQYF. CDR3 DNA (partial): TGTGCCAGCAGCAAGGCCAGGACTAGCGGGTCAACCTACGAG.

Concerning this clone itself: The read terminates 3 residues ahead of where the CDR3 ends, so the germline J gene completes it. This chain uses TRBV10-2 with TRBJ2-2; maybe TRBD1 (6 bases). Per germline, CDR1 WSHSY and CDR2 SAAADI. CDR3 length equals 14 residues. Trimming pared 6 bases from V and 8 bases from J, leaving 16 bases between. The CDR3 sequence: CASRWTDSSGELFF. CDR3 DNA, as far as it was read: TGCGCCAGCAGGTGGACAGATTCCTCGGGGGAG.

Points on this clone: With the read ending 3 residues before the CDR3 end, the germline J gene is used to fill in that end. V gene TRBV11-3 combines with J gene TRBJ2-7, with a weak D call TRBD1 (6 bases). The CDR3 totals 13 residues. Trimming took 3 bases from V and 1 from J, leaving 7 bases between them. Germline CDR1 and CDR2: SGHNT and YENEEA. The CDR3 reads CASSLDSSYEQYF. The CDR3 DNA, read in part, is TGTGCCAGCAGCTTGGACAGTTCCTACGAG. Full variable domain (remainder filled in from reference TRBV11-3 and TRBJ2-7): EAGVVQSPRYKIIEKKQPVAFWCNPISGHNTLYWYLQNLGQGPELLIRYENEEAVDDSQLPKDRFSAERLKGVDSTLKIQPAELGDSAVYLCASSLDSSYEQYFGPGTRLTVT.

About this clone: The CDR3 end is not reached by the read, which stops 3 residues before it; the germline J gene fills it in. The chain recombines TRBV11-3 with TRBJ1-3; D unclear. Trimming pared 4 bases from V and 8 bases from J, leaving 9 bases between. Per the germline V gene, CDR1 is SGHNT and CDR2 is YENEEA. The CDR3 has 12 residues. The covered CDR3 bases are TGTGCCAGCAGCTACCTAGGAGACACC. Amino acid sequence: CASSYLGDT. The full CDR3 protein reads CASSYLGDTIYF.

The chain's CDR3 is CASSQGTFPFGGELFF. The CDR3 DNA, read in part, is TGTGCCAGCAGCCAAGGGACTTTCCCTTTCGGCGGGGAG. The chain has TRBV3-1 (or the pseudogene TRBV3-2) and TRBJ2-2, with D perhaps matching TRBD2 (5 bases). The read comes to an end 3 residues before the CDR3 does, leaving the germline J gene to fill in the end. This CDR3 is 16 amino acids long. Looked up from germline, CDR1 is LGHDT and CDR2 is YNNKEL (reference sequence). The ends were cut back, 1 base at V and 7 bases at J, with 16 bases in the middle.

About this clone: Read sequence stops 3 residues before the CDR3 end, and the germline J gene provides the missing end. This chain joins TRBV30 and TRBJ1-4; D perhaps matches TRBD1 (6 bases). In germline, CDR1 is GTSNPN, CDR2 SVGIG (reference sequence). This CDR3 is 15 amino acids long. The ends were cut back, 2 bases at V and 8 bases at J, with 18 bases in the middle. The sequenced part of the CDR3 DNA is TGTGCCTGGAGTATGGGGCAACAGGGAGAGGAAAAA. Protein: CAWSMGQQGEEK. The CDR3 in full is CAWSMGQQGEEKLFF. Variable domain in full (rest from reference TRBV30 and TRBJ1-4): SQTIHQWPATLVQPVGSPLSLECTVEGTSNPNLYWYRQAAGRGLQLLFYSVGIGQISSEVPQNLSASRPQDRQFILSSKKLLLSDSGFYLCAWSMGQQGEEKLFFGSGTQLSVL.

Of note for this clone: The read gets to within 3 residues of the CDR3 end, and the germline J gene fills in the rest. The chain uses TRBV5-5 and TRBJ2-1, with 9 positions matching TRBD1. Germline-derived CDR1 and CDR2 are SGHKS and YYEKEE (reference sequence). The ends lost 3 bases at V and 6 bases at J; junction bases unmatched: 1. CDR3 size: 13 residues. Here the CDR3 reads CASSWDRVNEQFF. Incomplete CDR3 DNA: TGTGCCAGCAGCTGGGACAGGGTCAATGAG.